The clone carrying this TCR beta chain has just a few counts. The antigen is undetermined. The data originate from a study of vaccination and CD4 T cells after COVID-19. Germline CDR1 is SGHTA and CDR2 is FQGNSA. CDR3 length equals 16 residues. The ends were cut back, 1 base at V and 0 bases at J, with 7 bases in the middle. Sequenced with the Oncomine TCR Beta short-read assay was DNA taken from cultured CD4+ T cells. TCRdb passed the PCR reads through MiXCR, listing each CDR3 protein once. The data show 7,500 to 10,000 distinct CDR3 sequences, 30% to 45% seen once. Treatment denoted: roughly 10-day PBMC culture with coronavirus spike peptide pools or control peptides (ViraFEST assay).

The source of this sequence is a human donor who had recovered from COVID-19. V gene TRBV7-2 combines with J gene TRBJ2-6; D remains unclear. Sequenced sample: CD4+ T cells from blood, cultured in vitro. The CDR3 sequence: CASSLVGSSGANVLTF. The DNA for the CDR3 is TGTGCCAGCAGCTTAGTAGGGTCCTCTGGGGCCAACGTCCTGACTTTC.